Following are 29 T cell receptor beta chains from one sample sequenced in a study of CD8 T cells in Susac syndrome (dated by TCRdb to between 2018 and 2021). To prepare the library, the immunoSEQ multiplex PCR assay was applied. RNA was extracted with the RNeasy kit and roughly 0.45 to 1 ug was reverse transcribed using random hexamers. The raw public reads went through TCRdb reprocessing: fastp at Q25, MiXCR clone calling, in-frame beta chains kept. Entries that share a CDR3 protein sequence are merged under the most common genes and DNA. The sample contains more than 200,000 distinct CDR3 sequences, 92% of them found a single time. Approximately 0.13% of the sample lies in the top ten. Sequences were obtained from CD8+ T cells from PBMCs. Source of these receptors: a human donor with multiple sclerosis.

In nucleotides, the CDR3 is TGTGCCTGGAGTGATCAGCGGGGGCTAACCTACAATGAGCAGTTCTTC. It specifies CAWSDQRGLTYNEQFF. The chain has TRBV30 and TRBJ2-1; 8 bases line up with TRBD2. Trimming at V came to 1 base and at J to 2 bases, leaving 7 bases not matched to a gene. The CDR3 is made up of 16 amino acids. Germline-derived CDR1 and CDR2 are GTSNPN and SVGIG (reference sequence).

This sequence joins TRBV4-2 and TRBJ2-1; D not resolved. Germline-derived CDR1 and CDR2 are LGHNA and YNFKEQ. The CDR3 runs to 16 residues. V was cut by 0 bases and J by 2 bases, with 11 bases left in between. Here the CDR3 reads CASSQDLGFPYNEQFF. The CDR3 DNA reads TGTGCCAGCAGCCAAGATCTGGGGTTCCCCTACAATGAGCAGTTCTTC.

The table lists this clonotype with a few counts. This rearrangement joins TRBV9 to TRBJ1-2, with TRBD1 identical over 7 bases. The CDR3 spans 12 residues. In germline, CDR1 is SGDLS, CDR2 YYNGEE. Germline trimming cut 5 bases from V and 8 bases from J; bases unmatched to any gene: 6. CDR3 DNA sequence: TGTGCCAGCAGGGCACAGGGGTTCGGCTACACCTTC. It encodes CASRAQGFGYTF.

The chain recombines TRBV21-1 with TRBJ1-1; the table's D call of TRBD1 was not tested on the DNA. TRBV21-1 counts as a pseudogene. The CDR3 runs 16 residues. The CDR3 DNA sequence: TGTGCCAGCAGCAAGTCCCGGGACAGTCACCCGATAGAAGCTTTCTTT. Translation: CASSKSRDSHPIEAFF.

The gene calls are TRBV18 and TRBJ2-5, with D possibly called TRBD1 or TRBD2 (5 bases each). Germline V gene data show CDR1 as KGHSH and CDR2 as LQKENI. This CDR3 contains 15 residues. V lost 6 bases to trimming and J lost 2 bases, with 16 bases between them. CDR3 sequence reads: CASSPSGAQQETQYF. The CDR3 coding sequence is TGTGCCAGCTCCCCCTCCGGGGCGCAACAAGAGACCCAGTACTTC.

The chain uses TRBV12-5 and TRBJ1-5; 8 bases align to TRBD1. From germline, CDR1 is LGHNT and CDR2 FRNRAP. The CDR3 has 16 amino acids. V was pared by 1 base and J by 4 bases, with 6 bases of the junction left unmatched. The chain's CDR3 is CASGLAGQGRNQPQHF. DNA of the CDR3: TGTGCTAGTGGTTTGGCCGGACAGGGCCGTAATCAGCCCCAGCATTTT.

The CDR3 DNA reads TGTGCCACCAGTGATCCAGAAAACACCGGGGAGCTGTTTTTT. This gives the protein CATSDPENTGELFF. This rearrangement joins TRBV24-1 to TRBJ2-2; no firm D call. From germline, CDR1 is KGHDR and CDR2 SFDVKD. The ends were cut back, 3 bases at V and 2 bases at J, with 6 bases in the middle. This CDR3 comprises 14 residues.

The V and J genes are TRBV27 and TRBJ1-4; D call uncertain. There are 14 residues in the CDR3. Per germline, CDR1 MNHEY and CDR2 SMNVEV (reference sequence). V was pared by 3 bases and J by 6 bases, with 11 bases between. The CDR3 region has the DNA TGTGCCAGCAGTTTCGGAATAGAGCATGAAAAACTGTTTTTT. It encodes CASSFGIEHEKLFF.

The chain uses TRBV5-4 and TRBJ2-7; 9 bases are a match to TRBD1. Trimming took 4 bases from V and 2 from J; bases not matched to a gene: 7. Germline CDR1 reads SGHNT; CDR2 reads YYREEE (reference sequence). This CDR3 is built from 15 residues. The CDR3 sequence: CASSAGQGKPYEQYF. CDR3 DNA sequence: TGTGCCAGCAGCGCGGGACAGGGAAAACCCTACGAGCAGTACTTC.

The CDR3 DNA sequence: TGTGCCAGCAGCCGCCGGGAGTCCTCCTACAATGAGCAGTTCTTC. Translating gives CASSRRESSYNEQFF. The chain uses TRBV11-3 and TRBJ2-1; TRBD2 is a possible D gene (6 bases). This CDR3 spans 15 amino acids. V lost 5 bases, J lost 0 bases, and 11 bases lay in between. The V gene's germline CDR1 is SGHNT and CDR2 YENEEA.

The V call is TRBV7-8, the J call TRBJ2-1, with no clear D. V lost 5 bases and J lost 7, with 12 bases in between. The CDR3 has 13 amino acids. Germline CDR1 reads SGHVS; CDR2 reads FQNEAQ. The CDR3 loop is CASSIEVGNEQFF. Written as DNA, the CDR3 is TGTGCCAGCAGCATCGAAGTTGGGAATGAGCAGTTCTTC.

V is TRBV5-1 and J is TRBJ2-1, with a possible D match to TRBD2 (6 bases). V dropped 4 bases and J dropped 5 bases, with 10 bases sitting between them. The CDR3 runs to 13 residues. Per germline, CDR1 SGHRS and CDR2 YFSETQ. This CDR3 is CASSTGLNNEQFF. The CDR3 coding sequence is TGCGCCAGCAGCACGGGACTTAACAATGAGCAGTTCTTC.

The J gene is TRBJ2-1, the V gene TRBV15; 7 nucleotides match TRBD2. CDR1 is LNHNV, CDR2 YYDKDF, per germline (reference sequence). V lost 0 bases to trimming and J lost 7 bases; unmatched junction nucleotides: 12. CDR3 length: 17 residues. Here the CDR3 DNA reads TGTGCCACCAGCAGAGAAAGCGGGACCTTGCCACGGAATGAGCAGTTCTTC. The encoded protein is CATSRESGTLPRNEQFF.

This rearrangement joins TRBV10-2 to TRBJ2-7; 7 nucleotides align to TRBD2. Losses at the gene ends were 6 bases for V and 0 bases for J; bases not matched to a gene: 2. The V gene's germline CDR1 is WSHSY and CDR2 SAAADI. The length of the CDR3 is 13 residues. CDR3 in amino acids: CASSGGNSYEQYF. DNA of the CDR3: TGCGCCAGCAGCGGGGGGAACTCCTACGAGCAGTACTTC.

This sequence joins TRBV7-9 and TRBJ1-1; D is unclear. CDR3 length equals 11 residues. Trimming pared 6 bases from V and 11 bases from J, leaving 13 bases between. The V gene's germline CDR1 is SEHNR and CDR2 FQNEAQ (reference sequence). In DNA form, the CDR3 reads TGTGCCAGCAGTGCCCAACGTCCGGCTTTCTTT. As protein: CASSAQRPAFF.

The chain uses TRBV4-3 and TRBJ2-7, with 8 bases that match TRBD2. Germline CDR1 is LGHNA and CDR2 is YSLEER. The CDR3 length is 15 residues. The trim removed 0 bases at V and 1 base at J, leaving 2 bases unmatched. CDR3: CASSQDERESYEQYF. The CDR3 nucleotides read TGCGCCAGCAGCCAAGATGAGCGGGAGTCCTACGAGCAGTACTTC.

Here the CDR3 reads CASSLGGPGETQYF. The CDR3 bases are TGTGCCAGCAGCTTGGGGGGGCCAGGAGAGACCCAGTACTTC. The chain recombines TRBV7-9 with TRBJ2-5; the D gene is possibly TRBD2 (7 bases). V lost 3 bases and J lost 4, with 12 bases in between. Germline V gene lookup returns CDR1 SEHNR and CDR2 FQNEAQ (reference sequence). This CDR3 region has 14 residues.

A few counts support this clonotype. The chain couples TRBV5-1 to TRBJ2-5; D unresolved. The CDR3 is 16 amino acids. Between the trimmed V and J ends, which lost 2 bases and 5 bases, there was a span of 19 bases. Germline V CDR1 and CDR2: SGHRS, YFSETQ. The CDR3 spells CASSLPGPRLWETQYF. For the CDR3, the DNA is TGCGCCAGCAGCTTACCCGGGCCGCGACTTTGGGAGACCCAGTACTTC.

The chain employs TRBV12-3 or TRBV12-4 and TRBJ2-7, with no clear D. V lost 3 bases and J 1 base, leaving 10 bases between the germline ends. The CDR3 has 14 residues. CDR3 in amino acids: CASSFSKGSYEQYF. CDR3 sequence (DNA): TGTGCCAGCAGTTTCTCTAAGGGTTCCTACGAGCAGTACTTC.

The chain uses TRBV19 and TRBJ1-1; possibly TRBD1 for D (5 bases). The CDR3 covers 13 residues. Trimming stripped 5 bases from V and 4 bases from J, with 11 bases between. Germline V gene sequence: CDR1 LNHDA, CDR2 SQIVND (reference sequence). Written as DNA, the CDR3 is TGTGCCAGTAGTCCCGCAGGGAGCACTGAAGCTTTCTTT. Its protein is CASSPAGSTEAFF.

The rearrangement links TRBV20-1 to TRBJ2-3; TRBD1 is a possible D gene (6 bases). CDR3 length equals 18 residues. Looked up from germline, CDR1 is DFQATT and CDR2 is SNEGSKA (reference sequence). V was trimmed by 5 bases and J by 2 bases, leaving 26 bases between them. The CDR3 coding sequence is TGCAGTGCTGGGGACCCTGGGGGCCCGGGCCTGTACACAGATACGCAGTATTTT. This encodes CSAGDPGGPGLYTDTQYF.

The chain joins TRBV27 to TRBJ2-7, with a possible D match to TRBD2 (6 bases). Per germline, CDR1 MNHEY and CDR2 SMNVEV (reference sequence). Deletions cut 3 bases from V and 4 bases from J, with 10 bases between. This CDR3 is built from 13 residues. CDR3 coding DNA: TGTGCCAGCAGTTTCTCCGGGACTTACGAGCAGTACTTC. This translates into CASSFSGTYEQYF.

The CDR3 DNA is TGTGCCAGCAGCTTAGACCTCACAGATACGCAGTATTTT. Its translation: CASSLDLTDTQYF. The chain recombines TRBV21-1 with TRBJ2-3. TRBV21-1 is shown as a pseudogene. This CDR3 has 13 amino acids.

This chain links TRBV27 with TRBJ1-1, with 7 bases that match TRBD1. This CDR3 is 14 amino acids long. Germline V gene lookup returns CDR1 MNHEY and CDR2 SMNVEV (reference sequence). Trimming took 4 bases from V and 4 from J; bases not matched to a gene: 6. The CDR3 loop reads CASSSTTGTTEAFF. DNA of the CDR3: TGTGCCAGCAGTTCCACGACAGGGACCACTGAAGCTTTCTTT.

This clonotype was observed once. The chain joins TRBV6-5 to TRBJ2-1; D gene uncertain. Trimming shortened V by 7 bases and J by 8 bases, and 12 bases separated the two germline ends. Germline V gene data show CDR1 as MNHEY and CDR2 as SVGAGI. This CDR3 spans 12 amino acids. The CDR3 DNA reads TGTGCCAGCACACAACCCGGCGATGAGCAGTTCTTC. Residues: CASTQPGDEQFF.

The chain links TRBV20-1 to TRBJ2-4, with a possible D match to TRBD1 (5 bases). The germline V gene encodes CDR1 DFQATT and CDR2 SNEGSKA (reference sequence). CDR3 length equals 18 residues. V shed 5 bases and J shed 2 bases, with 25 bases lying between them. The CDR3 DNA follows: TGCAGTGCTGGTCCATCGACAGAATCCCGAAGAACCAAAAACATTCAGTACTTC. Amino acids: CSAGPSTESRRTKNIQYF.

This clonotype was picked up a small number of times. The chain recombines TRBV7-9 with TRBJ2-2; perhaps TRBD1 as D (6 bases). The CDR3 has 15 residues. The ends were cut back, 6 bases at V and 0 bases at J, with 11 bases in the middle. Germline V gives CDR1 SEHNR, CDR2 FQNEAQ (reference sequence). Here the CDR3 reads CASSPDSSNTGELFF. The CDR3 DNA reads TGTGCCAGCAGTCCGGACAGCTCGAACACCGGGGAGCTGTTTTTT. Using reference TRBV7-9 and TRBJ2-2 for the parts outside the CDR3, the full variable domain is DTGVSQNPRHKITKRGQNVTFRCDPISEHNRLYWYRQTLGQGPEFLTYFQNEAQLEKSRLLSDRFSAERPKGSFSTLEIQRTEQGDSAMYLCASSPDSSNTGELFFGEGSRLTVL.

Concerning this clonotype: The germline gene is not matched at one end of the junction; a read error may be the cause. The chain employs TRBV4-2 and TRBJ1-1, with TRBD1 as a possible D gene (5 bases). The germline V gene has CDR1 LGHNA and CDR2 YNFKEQ. The CDR3 is 14 residues long. The CDR3 DNA follows: TGTGCCAGCAGCCAAGATCCTTCGGACACCGAAGCTTTCTTT. Its translation: CASSQDPSDTEAFF.

This clonotype was recorded only once. The genes are TRBV23-1 and TRBJ1-2, with D perhaps matching TRBD1 (6 bases). TRBV23-1 is reported as an ORF; its role is uncertain. This CDR3 is built from 17 residues. V lost 6 bases to trimming and J lost 4 bases, with 24 bases between them. The CDR3 sequence: CASSPVGFYRAGYGYTF. The CDR3 region has the DNA TGCGCCAGCAGCCCTGTGGGCTTCTACAGGGCAGGCTATGGCTACACCTTC.